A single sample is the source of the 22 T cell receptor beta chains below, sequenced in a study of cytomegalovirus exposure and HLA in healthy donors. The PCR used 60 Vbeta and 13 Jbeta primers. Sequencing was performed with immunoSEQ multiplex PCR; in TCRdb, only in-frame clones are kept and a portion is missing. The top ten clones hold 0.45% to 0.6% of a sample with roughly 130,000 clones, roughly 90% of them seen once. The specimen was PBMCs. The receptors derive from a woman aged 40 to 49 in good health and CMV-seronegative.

The CDR3 protein is CASSDRVTGELFF. The DNA of the CDR3 is TGTGCCAGCAGTGACAGGGTAACCGGGGAGCTGTTTTTT. The chain couples TRBV7-2 to TRBJ2-2, with 7 bases fitting TRBD1. J was trimmed by 5 bases and V by 6 bases; bases with no gene match: 3. The CDR3 runs 13 residues. The germline V gene has CDR1 SGHTA and CDR2 FQGNSA.

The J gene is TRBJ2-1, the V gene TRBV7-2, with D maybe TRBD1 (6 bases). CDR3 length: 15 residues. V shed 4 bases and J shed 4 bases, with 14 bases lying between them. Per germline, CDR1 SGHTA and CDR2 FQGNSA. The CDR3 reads CASSSQGIGYNEQFF. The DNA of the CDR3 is TGTGCCAGCAGCTCCCAGGGGATAGGGTACAATGAGCAGTTCTTC. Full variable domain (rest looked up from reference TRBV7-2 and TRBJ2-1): GAGVSQSPSNKVTEKGKDVELRCDPISGHTALYWYRQSLGQGLEFLIYFQGNSAPDKSGLPSDRFSAERTGGSVSTLTIQRTQQEDSAVYLCASSSQGIGYNEQFFGPGTRLTVL.

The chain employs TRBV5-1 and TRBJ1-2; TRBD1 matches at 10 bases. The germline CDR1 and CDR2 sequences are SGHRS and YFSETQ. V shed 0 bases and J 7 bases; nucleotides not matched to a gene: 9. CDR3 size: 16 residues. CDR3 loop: CASSLAPGTGASGYTF. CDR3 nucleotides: TGCGCCAGCAGCTTGGCCCCCGGGACAGGGGCGAGTGGCTACACCTTC.

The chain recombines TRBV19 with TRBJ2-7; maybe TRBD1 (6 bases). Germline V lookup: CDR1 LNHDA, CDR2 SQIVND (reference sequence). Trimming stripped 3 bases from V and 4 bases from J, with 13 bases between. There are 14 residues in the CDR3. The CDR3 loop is CASSIRNRAYEQYF. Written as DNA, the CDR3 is TGTGCCAGTAGTATTAGAAACAGGGCGTACGAGCAGTACTTC.

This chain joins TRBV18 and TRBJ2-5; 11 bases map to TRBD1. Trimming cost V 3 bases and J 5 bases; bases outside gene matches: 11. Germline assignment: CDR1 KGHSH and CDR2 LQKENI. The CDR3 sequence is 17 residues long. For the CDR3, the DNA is TGTGCCAGCTCACCGGCGGTCGGACAGGGGGCTTTGGAGACCCAGTACTTC. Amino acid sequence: CASSPAVGQGALETQYF.

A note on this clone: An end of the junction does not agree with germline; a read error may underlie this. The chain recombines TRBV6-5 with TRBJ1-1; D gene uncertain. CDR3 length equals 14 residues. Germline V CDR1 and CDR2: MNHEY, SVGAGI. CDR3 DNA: TGTGCCGGCAGTTACAACAGTCTGAACACTGAAGCTTTCTTT. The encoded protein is CAGSYNSLNTEAFF.

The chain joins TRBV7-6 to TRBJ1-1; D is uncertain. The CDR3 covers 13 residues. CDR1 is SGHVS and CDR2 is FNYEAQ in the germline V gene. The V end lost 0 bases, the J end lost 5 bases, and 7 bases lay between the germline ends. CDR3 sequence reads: CASSLATITEAFF. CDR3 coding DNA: TGTGCCAGCAGCTTAGCGACTATAACTGAAGCTTTCTTT. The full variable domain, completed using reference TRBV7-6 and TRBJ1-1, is GAGVSQSPRYKVTKRGQDVALRCDPISGHVSLYWYRQALGQGPEFLTYFNYEAQQDKSGLPNDRFSAERPEGSISTLTIQRTEQRDSAMYRCASSLATITEAFFGQGTRLTVV.

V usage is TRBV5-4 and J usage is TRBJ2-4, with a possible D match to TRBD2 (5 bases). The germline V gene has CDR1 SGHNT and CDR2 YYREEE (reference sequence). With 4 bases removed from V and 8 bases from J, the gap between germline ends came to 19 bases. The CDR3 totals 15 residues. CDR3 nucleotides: TGTGCCAGCAGCCAGGACTTATCCCCACCCCACATTCAGTACTTC. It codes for CASSQDLSPPHIQYF. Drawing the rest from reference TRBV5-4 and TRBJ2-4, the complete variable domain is ETGVTQSPTHLIKTRGQQVTLRCSSQSGHNTVSWYQQALGQGPQFIFQYYREEENGRGNFPPRFSGLQFPNYSSELNVNALELDDSALYLCASSQDLSPPHIQYFGAGTRLSVL.

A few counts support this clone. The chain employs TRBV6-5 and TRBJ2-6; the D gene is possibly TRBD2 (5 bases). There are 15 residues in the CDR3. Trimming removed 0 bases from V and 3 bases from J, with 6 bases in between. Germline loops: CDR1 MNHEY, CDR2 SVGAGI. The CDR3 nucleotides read TGTGCCAGCAGTTACTCCGGGGTTGGGGCCAACGTCCTGACTTTC. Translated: CASSYSGVGANVLTF.

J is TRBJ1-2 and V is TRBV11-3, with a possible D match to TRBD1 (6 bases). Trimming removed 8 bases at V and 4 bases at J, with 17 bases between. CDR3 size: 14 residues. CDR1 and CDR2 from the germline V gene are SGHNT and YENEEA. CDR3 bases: TGTGCCAGCCCCCGTACAGGGTCCGGCTATGGCTACACCTTC. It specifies CASPRTGSGYGYTF. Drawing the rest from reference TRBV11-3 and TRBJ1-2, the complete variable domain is EAGVVQSPRYKIIEKKQPVAFWCNPISGHNTLYWYLQNLGQGPELLIRYENEEAVDDSQLPKDRFSAERLKGVDSTLKIQPAELGDSAVYLCASPRTGSGYGYTFGSGTRLTVV.

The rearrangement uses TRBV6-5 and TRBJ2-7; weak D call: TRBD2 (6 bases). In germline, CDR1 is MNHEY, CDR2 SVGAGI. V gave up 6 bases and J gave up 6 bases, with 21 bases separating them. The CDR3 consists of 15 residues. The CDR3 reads CASRPLEGRGGEQYF. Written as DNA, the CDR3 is TGTGCCAGCAGACCCCTTGAGGGCCGGGGAGGCGAGCAGTACTTC.

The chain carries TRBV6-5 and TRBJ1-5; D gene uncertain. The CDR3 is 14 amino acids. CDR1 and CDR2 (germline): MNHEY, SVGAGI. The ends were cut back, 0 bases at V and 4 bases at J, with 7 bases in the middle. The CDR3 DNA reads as TGTGCCAGCAGTTACTCACAGTTAAATCAGCCCCAGCATTTT. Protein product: CASSYSQLNQPQHF.

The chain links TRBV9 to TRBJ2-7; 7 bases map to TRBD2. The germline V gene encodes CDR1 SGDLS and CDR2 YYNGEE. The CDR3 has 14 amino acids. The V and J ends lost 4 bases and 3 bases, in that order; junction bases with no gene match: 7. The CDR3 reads CASSSGVRDYEQYF. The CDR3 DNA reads TGTGCCAGCAGCAGCGGGGTGAGAGACTACGAGCAGTACTTC.

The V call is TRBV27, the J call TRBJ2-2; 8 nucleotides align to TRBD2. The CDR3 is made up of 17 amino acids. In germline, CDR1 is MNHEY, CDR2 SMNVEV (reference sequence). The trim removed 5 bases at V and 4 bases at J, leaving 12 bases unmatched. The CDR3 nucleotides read TGTGCCAGCAGTCCCCCCAGCGGGAGAGGTGTCACCGGGGAGCTGTTTTTT. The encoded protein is CASSPPSGRGVTGELFF.

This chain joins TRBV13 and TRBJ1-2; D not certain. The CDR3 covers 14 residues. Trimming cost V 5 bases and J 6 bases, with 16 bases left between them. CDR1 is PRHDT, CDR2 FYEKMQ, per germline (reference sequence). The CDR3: CASSPLDLAHGYTF. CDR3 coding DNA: TGTGCCAGCAGCCCTCTAGACCTGGCCCATGGCTACACCTTC.

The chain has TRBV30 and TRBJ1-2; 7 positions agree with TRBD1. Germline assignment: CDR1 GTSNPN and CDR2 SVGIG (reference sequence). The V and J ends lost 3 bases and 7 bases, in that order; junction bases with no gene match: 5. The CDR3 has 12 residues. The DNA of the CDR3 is TGTGCCTGGAGCGGGACAGCAATTGGCTACACCTTC. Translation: CAWSGTAIGYTF.

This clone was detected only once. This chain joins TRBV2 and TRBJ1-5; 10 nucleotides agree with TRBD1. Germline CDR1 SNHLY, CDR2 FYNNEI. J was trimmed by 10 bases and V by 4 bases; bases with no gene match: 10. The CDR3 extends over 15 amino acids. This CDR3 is CASSGDRGDHLPQHF. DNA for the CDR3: TGTGCCAGCAGTGGGGACAGGGGAGATCATCTCCCCCAGCATTTT.

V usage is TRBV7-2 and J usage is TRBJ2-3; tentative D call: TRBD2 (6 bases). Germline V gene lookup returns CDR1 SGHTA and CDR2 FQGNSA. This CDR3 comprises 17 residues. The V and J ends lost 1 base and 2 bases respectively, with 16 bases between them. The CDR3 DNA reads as TGTGCCAGCAGCTTAGTTCTCGTGGCGGGAAACACAGATACGCAGTATTTT. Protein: CASSLVLVAGNTDTQYF.

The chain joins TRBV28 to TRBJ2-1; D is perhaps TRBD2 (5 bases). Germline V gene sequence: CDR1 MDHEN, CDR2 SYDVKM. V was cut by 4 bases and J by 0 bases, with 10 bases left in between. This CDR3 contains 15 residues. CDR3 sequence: CASSSPGSSYNEQFF. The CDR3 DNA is TGTGCCAGCAGTTCCCCGGGGAGCTCCTACAATGAGCAGTTCTTC.

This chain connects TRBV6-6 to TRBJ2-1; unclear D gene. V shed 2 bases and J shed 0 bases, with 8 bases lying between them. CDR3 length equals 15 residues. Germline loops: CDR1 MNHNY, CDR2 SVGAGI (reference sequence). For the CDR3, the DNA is TGTGCCAGCAGTTACCCGGCTAGCTCCTACAATGAGCAGTTCTTC. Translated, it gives CASSYPASSYNEQFF.

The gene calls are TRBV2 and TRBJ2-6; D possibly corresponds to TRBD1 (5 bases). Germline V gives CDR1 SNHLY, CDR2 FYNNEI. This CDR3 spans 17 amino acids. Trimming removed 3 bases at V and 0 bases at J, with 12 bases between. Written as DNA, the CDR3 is TGTGCCAGCAGTGAGAGGCGGACAAGCTCTGGGGCCAACGTCCTGACTTTC. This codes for CASSERRTSSGANVLTF.

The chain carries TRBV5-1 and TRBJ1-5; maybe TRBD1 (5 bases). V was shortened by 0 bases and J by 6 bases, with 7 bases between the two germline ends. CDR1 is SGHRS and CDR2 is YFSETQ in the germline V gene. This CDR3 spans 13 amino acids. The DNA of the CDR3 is TGCGCCAGCAGCTTGGCAGGGCTTCAGCCCCAGCATTTT. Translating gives CASSLAGLQPQHF.